These T cell receptor beta chains were read from a single sample in a study of CD8 T cells in ankylosing spondylitis. MiXCR was run by TCRdb on the 5' RACE reads, yielding one entry per CDR3 protein. The table includes just over 300,000 distinct CDR3 sequences, more than 20% detected once. Sequenced sample: blood, either unsorted or a sorted T cell fraction (not recorded which). These receptors all stem from a female donor with ankylosing spondylitis or in good health (not recorded which). CDR3s include the opening cysteine and the closing phenylalanine or tryptophan. Each record gives: V gene, clone size, D gene, J gene, CDR3 protein, CDR3 DNA. A D gene is named only where the DNA matches it firmly. Size is stated for part of the rows, as once, few or many counts, or as a class when the clone is expanded.

V gene: TRBV29-1
clone size: few
D gene: NA
J gene: TRBJ2-1
CDR3 protein: CSVGGRESNEQFF
CDR3 DNA: TGCAGCGTTGGGGGGCGGGAGTCCAATGAGCAGTTCTTC

V gene: TRBV20-1
clone size: NA
D gene: TRBD1
J gene: TRBJ1-2
CDR3 protein: CSAGGGRGRGGYTF
CDR3 DNA: TGCAGTGCTGGGGGGGGCAGGGGGCGCGGAGGCTACACCTTC

V gene: TRBV29-1
clone size: many
D gene: NA
J gene: TRBJ2-3
CDR3 protein: CSVEGTSTDTQYF
CDR3 DNA: TGCAGCGTTGAAGGAACTAGCACAGATACGCAGTATTTT

V gene: TRBV29-1
clone size: NA
D gene: TRBD1
J gene: TRBJ1-2
CDR3 protein: CSVGRPDRVGGYTF
CDR3 DNA: TGCAGCGTTGGAAGGCCAGACAGGGTGGGGGGCTACACCTTC

V gene: TRBV27
clone size: NA
D gene: NA
J gene: TRBJ1-5
CDR3 protein: CASSLWGTGGQPQHF
CDR3 DNA: TGTGCCAGCAGTTTATGGGGGACGGGCGGTCAGCCCCAGCATTTT

V gene: TRBV7-2
clone size: few
D gene: NA
J gene: TRBJ1-1
CDR3 protein: CASSLAGVPNTEAFF
CDR3 DNA: TGTGCCAGCAGCTTAGCGGGGGTCCCGAACACTGAAGCTTTCTTT

V gene: TRBV7-2
clone size: few
D gene: TRBD1
J gene: TRBJ2-3
CDR3 protein: CASSLGSQGVVDTQYF
CDR3 DNA: TGTGCCAGCAGCCTAGGGTCGCAGGGGGTTGTAGATACGCAGTATTTT

V gene: TRBV12-3/TRBV12-4
clone size: NA
D gene: TRBD2
J gene: TRBJ2-1
CDR3 protein: CASSSSSGSAYNEQFF
CDR3 DNA: TGTGCCAGCAGTTCGAGTAGCGGGAGCGCCTACAATGAGCAGTTCTTC

V gene: TRBV9
clone size: few
D gene: TRBD1
J gene: TRBJ2-1
CDR3 protein: CASSEGQGTYNEQFF
CDR3 DNA: TGTGCCAGCAGCGAGGGACAGGGGACATACAATGAGCAGTTCTTC

V gene: TRBV7-9
clone size: few
D gene: NA
J gene: TRBJ2-5
CDR3 protein: CASSRGPGGETQYF
CDR3 DNA: TGTGCCAGCAGCCGCGGGCCGGGCGGAGAGACCCAGTACTTC

V gene: TRBV28
clone size: NA
D gene: NA
J gene: TRBJ1-1
CDR3 protein: CATLSGGEAFF
CDR3 DNA: TGTGCCACCCTTTCGGGGGGTGAAGCTTTCTTT

V gene: TRBV20-1
clone size: few
D gene: NA
J gene: TRBJ2-7
CDR3 protein: CSARDSAGRVIEQYF
CDR3 DNA: TGCAGTGCTAGAGATTCGGCTGGACGGGTTATCGAGCAGTACTTC

V gene: TRBV29-1
clone size: many
D gene: TRBD1
J gene: TRBJ2-1
CDR3 protein: CSVEDRGITEQFF
CDR3 DNA: TGCAGCGTTGAAGACAGGGGGATCACTGAGCAGTTCTTC

V gene: TRBV11-2
clone size: few
D gene: TRBD2
J gene: TRBJ2-1
CDR3 protein: CASSFQRENYNEQFF
CDR3 DNA: TGTGCCAGCAGCTTTCAGCGGGAGAATTACAATGAGCAGTTCTTC

V gene: TRBV20-1
clone size: NA
D gene: NA
J gene: TRBJ2-3
CDR3 protein: CSARDPGAPRETDTQYF
CDR3 DNA: TGCAGTGCTAGAGATCCTGGCGCCCCAAGGGAGACAGATACGCAGTATTTT

V gene: TRBV30
clone size: NA
D gene: TRBD1
J gene: TRBJ1-5
CDR3 protein: CAWSVDRTVFSNQPQHF
CDR3 DNA: TGTGCCTGGAGTGTGGACAGGACAGTTTTCAGCAATCAGCCCCAGCATTTT

V gene: TRBV6-2/TRBV6-3
clone size: many
D gene: NA
J gene: TRBJ2-7
CDR3 protein: CASRKTGRIYEQYF
CDR3 DNA: TGTGCCAGTAGAAAGACAGGGAGGATCTACGAGCAGTACTTC

V gene: TRBV6-6
clone size: NA
D gene: TRBD1
J gene: TRBJ2-3
CDR3 protein: CASRDRVRDTQYF
CDR3 DNA: TGTGCCAGCAGGGACAGGGTTCGCGATACGCAGTATTTT

V gene: TRBV4-3
clone size: NA
D gene: NA
J gene: TRBJ1-3
CDR3 protein: CASSQSPGTGNTIYF
CDR3 DNA: TGCGCCAGCAGCCAATCCCCAGGCACTGGAAACACCATATATTTT

V gene: TRBV15
clone size: few
D gene: NA
J gene: TRBJ2-3
CDR3 protein: CATSSTWSLGRGTDTQYF
CDR3 DNA: TGTGCCACCAGCTCGACCTGGTCTCTCGGGAGAGGTACAGATACGCAGTATTTT

V gene: TRBV20-1
clone size: many
D gene: NA
J gene: TRBJ1-2
CDR3 protein: CSVLGANGYTF
CDR3 DNA: TGCAGTGTTCTAGGGGCCAATGGCTACACCTTC

V gene: TRBV12-3/TRBV12-4
clone size: few
D gene: NA
J gene: TRBJ2-3
CDR3 protein: CASSLYGRTDTQYF
CDR3 DNA: TGTGCCAGCAGTTTATACGGACGCACAGATACGCAGTATTTT

V gene: TRBV7-6
clone size: few
D gene: NA
J gene: TRBJ2-5
CDR3 protein: CASRPARDPPWETQYF
CDR3 DNA: TGTGCCAGCAGACCTGCCCGGGACCCACCCTGGGAGACCCAGTACTTC

V gene: TRBV20-1
clone size: many
D gene: NA
J gene: TRBJ2-5
CDR3 protein: CSARRVGQETQYF
CDR3 DNA: TGCAGTGCTAGACGGGTGGGGCAAGAGACCCAGTACTTC

V gene: TRBV24-1
clone size: NA
D gene: NA
J gene: TRBJ2-3
CDR3 protein: CAPGGDTQYF
CDR3 DNA: TGTGCTCCCGGGGGAGATACGCAGTATTTT

V gene: TRBV18
clone size: few
D gene: TRBD1
J gene: TRBJ2-1
CDR3 protein: CASSPGRGRPGDEQFF
CDR3 DNA: TGTGCCAGCTCACCAGGAAGGGGGCGCCCCGGGGATGAGCAGTTCTTC

V gene: TRBV15
clone size: few
D gene: NA
J gene: TRBJ2-1
CDR3 protein: CATSNEPRVENEQFF
CDR3 DNA: TGTGCCACCAGCAATGAACCTCGAGTTGAAAATGAGCAGTTCTTC

V gene: TRBV6-5
clone size: once
D gene: TRBD2
J gene: TRBJ2-3
CDR3 protein: CASKILAGTDTQYF
CDR3 DNA: TGTGCCAGCAAGATACTAGCGGGCACAGATACGCAGTATTTT

V gene: TRBV12-3/TRBV12-4
clone size: NA
D gene: TRBD1
J gene: TRBJ2-7
CDR3 protein: CASSLSGQGALEQYF
CDR3 DNA: TGTGCCAGCAGTTTATCCGGACAGGGGGCGCTTGAGCAGTACTTC

V gene: TRBV20-1
clone size: NA
D gene: NA
J gene: TRBJ2-7
CDR3 protein: CSASPLDEQYF
CDR3 DNA: TGCAGTGCTAGCCCCCTCGACGAGCAGTACTTC

V gene: TRBV7-9
clone size: few
D gene: NA
J gene: TRBJ1-2
CDR3 protein: CASSHRGADGYTF
CDR3 DNA: TGTGCCAGCAGCCACCGAGGGGCAGACGGCTACACCTTC

V gene: TRBV27
clone size: NA
D gene: NA
J gene: TRBJ2-7
CDR3 protein: CASSLVDDTYEQYF
CDR3 DNA: TGTGCCAGCAGTTTAGTTGACGATACCTACGAGCAGTACTTC

V gene: TRBV12-3/TRBV12-4
clone size: many
D gene: NA
J gene: TRBJ2-1
CDR3 protein: CATQAGHGSDEQFF
CDR3 DNA: TGTGCCACCCAAGCGGGACACGGATCGGATGAGCAGTTCTTC

V gene: TRBV7-2
clone size: few
D gene: TRBD2
J gene: TRBJ2-7
CDR3 protein: CASSRLAGGPVYEQYF
CDR3 DNA: TGTGCCAGCAGCAGACTAGCGGGAGGGCCTGTATACGAGCAGTACTTC

V gene: TRBV29-1
clone size: few
D gene: NA
J gene: TRBJ1-1
CDR3 protein: CSGQVSSTEAFF
CDR3 DNA: TGCAGCGGCCAAGTAAGCTCCACTGAAGCTTTCTTT

V gene: TRBV20-1
clone size: NA
D gene: NA
J gene: TRBJ1-6
CDR3 protein: CSARSSPGLYNSPLHF
CDR3 DNA: TGCAGTGCTAGATCCTCACCGGGGCTTTATAATTCACCCCTCCACTTT

V gene: TRBV20-1
clone size: NA
D gene: NA
J gene: TRBJ2-7
CDR3 protein: CSARDPGPRTGTKGEQYF
CDR3 DNA: TGCAGTGCTAGAGATCCAGGGCCCAGGACCGGGACAAAGGGCGAGCAGTACTTC

V gene: TRBV20-1
clone size: NA
D gene: NA
J gene: TRBJ1-1
CDR3 protein: CSAPGGEVGAFF
CDR3 DNA: TGCAGTGCGCCCGGGGGGGAGGTAGGAGCTTTCTTT

V gene: TRBV7-2
clone size: NA
D gene: NA
J gene: TRBJ1-4
CDR3 protein: CASSSKYLTPEKLFF
CDR3 DNA: TGTGCCAGCAGCTCGAAGTACCTGACCCCCGAAAAACTGTTTTTT

V gene: TRBV9
clone size: NA
D gene: NA
J gene: TRBJ2-7
CDR3 protein: CASSVALSGGEQYF
CDR3 DNA: TGTGCCAGCAGCGTAGCTCTCAGCGGCGGCGAGCAGTACTTC

V gene: TRBV7-2
clone size: many
D gene: NA
J gene: TRBJ1-1
CDR3 protein: CASSLAKTGTEAFF
CDR3 DNA: TGTGCCAGCAGCTTAGCTAAGACCGGCACTGAAGCTTTCTTT

V gene: TRBV6-5
clone size: few
D gene: NA
J gene: TRBJ2-1
CDR3 protein: CASKSAVHEQFF
CDR3 DNA: TGTGCCAGCAAGTCCGCGGTGCATGAGCAGTTCTTC

V gene: TRBV19
clone size: NA
D gene: NA
J gene: TRBJ2-1
CDR3 protein: CASSIVDAKQFF
CDR3 DNA: TGTGCCAGTAGTATTGTAGACGCGAAGCAGTTCTTC

V gene: TRBV20-1
clone size: NA
D gene: TRBD2
J gene: TRBJ2-3
CDR3 protein: CSARDSGRSTDTQYF
CDR3 DNA: TGCAGTGCTAGAGATAGCGGGAGAAGCACAGATACGCAGTATTTT

V gene: TRBV5-4
clone size: NA
D gene: NA
J gene: TRBJ2-5
CDR3 protein: CASSGRDDGRETQYF
CDR3 DNA: TGTGCCAGCAGCGGGCGGGACGATGGGCGAGAGACCCAGTACTTC

V gene: TRBV12-3/TRBV12-4
clone size: many
D gene: NA
J gene: TRBJ2-7
CDR3 protein: CASSSLAPWEQYF
CDR3 DNA: TGTGCCAGCAGCTCCTTAGCCCCTTGGGAGCAGTACTTC

V gene: TRBV20-1
clone size: many
D gene: NA
J gene: TRBJ1-6
CDR3 protein: CSVGGNNSPLHF
CDR3 DNA: TGCAGTGTGGGAGGGAACAATTCACCCCTCCACTTT

V gene: TRBV5-5
clone size: many
D gene: NA
J gene: TRBJ1-1
CDR3 protein: CASSLTNTEAFF
CDR3 DNA: TGTGCCAGCAGCTTGACAAATACTGAAGCTTTCTTT

V gene: TRBV14
clone size: few
D gene: NA
J gene: TRBJ1-2
CDR3 protein: CASSKQGPLSHNGYTF
CDR3 DNA: TGTGCCAGCAGCAAGCAGGGGCCTCTCTCTCACAATGGCTACACCTTC

V gene: TRBV6-1
clone size: NA
D gene: NA
J gene: TRBJ2-3
CDR3 protein: CASSADSPLFTDTQYF
CDR3 DNA: TGTGCCAGCAGTGCTGATTCTCCTCTATTCACAGATACGCAGTATTTT